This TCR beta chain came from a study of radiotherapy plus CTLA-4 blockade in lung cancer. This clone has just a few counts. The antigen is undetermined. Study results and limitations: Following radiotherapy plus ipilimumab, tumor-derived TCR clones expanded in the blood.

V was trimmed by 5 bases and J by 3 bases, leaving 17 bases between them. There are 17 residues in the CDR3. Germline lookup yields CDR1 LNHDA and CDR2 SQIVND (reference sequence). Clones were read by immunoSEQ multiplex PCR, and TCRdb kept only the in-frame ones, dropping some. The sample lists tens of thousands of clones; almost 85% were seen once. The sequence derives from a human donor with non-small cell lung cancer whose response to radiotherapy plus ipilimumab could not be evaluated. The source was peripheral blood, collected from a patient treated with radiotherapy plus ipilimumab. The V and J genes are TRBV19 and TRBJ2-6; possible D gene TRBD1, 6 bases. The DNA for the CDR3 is TGTGCCAGTAGTTTCGGGACAACAAGGAGTGGGGCCAACGTCCTGACTTTC. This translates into CASSFGTTRSGANVLTF. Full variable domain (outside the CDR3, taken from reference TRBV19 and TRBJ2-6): DGGITQSPKYLFRKEGQNVTLSCEQNLNHDAMYWYRQDPGQGLRLIYYSQIVNDFQKGDIAEGYSVSREKKESFPLTVTSAQKNPTAFYLCASSFGTTRSGANVLTFGAGSRLTVL.